This TCR beta chain was identified during a study of T cells in Graves' hyperthyroidism and ophthalmopathy. On the study more broadly: Peripheral blood was drawn at first diagnosis, prior to all treatment. Regarding the study as a whole: Researchers found most expanded thyroid clonotypes above 0.001 in blood as well.

Together with thyroid ultrasound, orbital computed tomography, serum thyroxine and TRAb, clinical symptoms were used for diagnoses. In the case of this clonotype: Antigen unknown.

RNA transcripts gave rise to amplified TCR beta CDR3 regions. HTBI primers were the set used in a first-round RT-PCR of the TCR CDR3. Using its own MiXCR run on the multiplex PCR reads, TCRdb lists one record per CDR3 protein. The repertoire holds a few hundred thousand distinct CDR3 sequences, with about 20% as singletons. This TCR came from a man aged 18 to 30 with Graves' hyperthyroidism. The sequencing sample was made of blood.

The CDR3 here is CASSLEGSRTEAFF. The CDR3 DNA follows: TGTGCCAGCAGTTTAGAAGGCAGTCGTACTGAAGCTTTCTTT. This chain joins TRBV12-3 or TRBV12-4 and TRBJ1-1; D uncertain. The CDR3 contains 14 residues. V gave up 1 base and J gave up 5 bases, with 11 bases separating them.